Following are 8 T cell receptor beta chains from one sample sequenced in a study of blood T cell repertoires in COVID-19. Produced via immunoSEQ multiplex PCR; TCRdb's table is partial and in-frame only. In the table there are around 170,000 clones, about 74% of which are singletons. The sample taken for sequencing was peripheral blood. All receptors derive from a woman aged 80 or over with acute or convalescent COVID-19.

V gene TRBV5-6 combines with J gene TRBJ2-5, with 7 bases that match TRBD1. With 3 bases clipped from V and 4 bases from J, the junction kept 6 bases outside the gene matches. The V gene's germline CDR1 is SGHDT and CDR2 YYEEEE. CDR3 length: 14 residues. For the CDR3, the DNA is TGTGCCAGCAGCTCGACAGGGATTGGAGAGACCCAGTACTTC. This sequence encodes CASSSTGIGETQYF. Looking up the rest from reference TRBV5-6 and TRBJ2-5 gives the full variable domain: DAGVTQSPTHLIKTRGQQVTLRCSPKSGHDTVSWYQQALGQGPQFIFQYYEEEERQRGNFPDRFSGHQFPNYSSELNVNALLLGDSALYLCASSSTGIGETQYFGPGTRLLVL.

The gene calls are TRBV5-1 and TRBJ2-2; 11 nucleotides line up with TRBD2. J was trimmed by 2 bases and V by 4 bases; bases with no gene match: 4. This CDR3 contains 16 residues. Germline assignment: CDR1 SGHRS and CDR2 YFSETQ. Here the CDR3 reads CASSEGTSGNTGELFF. CDR3 nucleotide sequence: TGCGCCAGCAGCGAGGGGACTAGCGGTAACACCGGGGAGCTGTTTTTT.

The gene calls are TRBV3-1 (or the pseudogene TRBV3-2) and TRBJ2-7, with TRBD2 as a possible D gene (5 bases). Germline CDR1 is LGHDT and CDR2 is YNNKEL (reference sequence). This CDR3 is 15 amino acids long. V was trimmed by 3 bases and J by 6 bases, leaving 18 bases between them. The DNA for the CDR3 is TGTGCCAGCAGCCAGTTTAGCGAGGGTCTTTCCGAGCAGTACTTC. Amino acids: CASSQFSEGLSEQYF.

The CDR3 bases are TGTGCCAGCAGAGGAACAGGGTATGGCTACACCTTC. Protein product: CASRGTGYGYTF. The J gene is TRBJ1-2, the V gene TRBV6-5, with D perhaps TRBD1 (6 bases). Deletions cut 6 bases from V and 5 bases from J, with 10 bases between. This CDR3 spans 12 amino acids. Germline-derived CDR1 and CDR2 are MNHEY and SVGAGI.

This sequence joins TRBV4-2 and TRBJ2-2, with TRBD2 matching 12 bases. The CDR3 has 16 amino acids. Germline CDR1 is LGHNA and CDR2 is YNFKEQ. V was pared by 1 base and J by 8 bases, with 5 bases of the junction left unmatched. CDR3 amino acids: CASSQGLAGARGELFF. In DNA, the CDR3 is TGTGCCAGCAGCCAAGGACTAGCGGGAGCTAGAGGGGAGCTGTTTTTT.

This clone was recorded a few times. The rearrangement uses TRBV28 and TRBJ1-1; TRBD1 might be the D (5 bases). The CDR3 contains 14 residues. Germline CDR1 MDHEN, CDR2 SYDVKM. Trimming pared 9 bases from V and 4 bases from J, leaving 18 bases between. The CDR3 nucleotides read TGTGCCAGTCTTCACTCAGGGCTAAGCACTGAAGCTTTCTTT. Translating gives CASLHSGLSTEAFF.

This chain connects TRBV4-1 to TRBJ1-2; TRBD1 aligns across 9 bases. In germline, CDR1 is MGHRA, CDR2 YSYEKL. This CDR3 comprises 16 residues. V shed 1 base and J 2 bases; nucleotides not matched to a gene: 5. The CDR3 DNA sequence: TGCGCCAGCAGCCAAGTGTACGGACAGGGGAACTATGGCTACACCTTC. Translation: CASSQVYGQGNYGYTF.

This sequence joins TRBV7-7 and TRBJ2-3, with 8 bases fitting TRBD2. V dropped 0 bases and J dropped 2; count of bases not matched to a gene: 1. The germline V gene encodes CDR1 SSHAT and CDR2 FNYEAQ (reference sequence). CDR3 length: 15 residues. CDR3 sequence (DNA): TGTGCCAGCAGCTTAGCAGCGGGGGCCACAGATACGCAGTATTTT. This gives the protein CASSLAAGATDTQYF.